This T cell receptor (beta chain) was profiled in a study of blood T cells in healthy people across ages. This CDR3 has 15 amino acids. Trimming removed 7 bases from V and 1 base from J, with 16 bases in between. Germline V lookup: CDR1 MNHEY, CDR2 SVGEGT. With a J-beta primer mix and a sample-barcoded 5' primer, a second PCR ran about 6 to 11 cycles. Each cDNA molecule received a tag from a template-switch adaptor that had 12 random nucleotides. TCRdb called the 5' RACE reads again in MiXCR, with one record for every CDR3 protein. The table lists over 700,000 distinct CDR3 sequences, approximately 25% of them singletons. In addition, the sample was reused for a study of T cells of mothers and their children. That source adds: Healthy Caucasian mothers, a few in number, and their six children were the donors. Overlap measured in related mother-child pairs was slightly, non-significantly higher than in unrelated pairs.

Source material: blood. This clonotype was sampled from a boy between 10 and 17 years old in good health. This chain uses TRBV6-2 or TRBV6-3 with TRBJ1-1; tentative D call: TRBD1 (5 bases). Here the CDR3 DNA reads TGTGCCAGCACGGACCCGGGGGACCCGAACACTGAAGCTTTCTTT. Residues: CASTDPGDPNTEAFF.